This TCR beta chain was captured by sequencing in a study of shared clonotypes between healthy human individuals (dated by TCRdb to the early 2020s). Notes on the research overall: Three men and a couple of women, aged 18 to 49 years, made up the cohort. For each donor, CD4 naive and CD4 memory were each run on three plates, CD8 naive on two plates, and CD8 memory on one plate. To estimate repertoire size and how much clonotype sharing occurs between individuals, the study deeply sequenced the blood TCR repertoires of a handful of healthy adults. Different laboratories and diverse techniques were used to prepare libraries and sequence TCR repertoires, to increase sequencing depth and limit assay-specific biases. Between about 0.85 and 9.5 billion PBMCs per donor were obtained by leukapheresis. Overall study outcomes, separate from this receptor: Sharing across a few donors was observed for about 5% of naive CD4, 3% to 3.5% of naive CD8, 2% to 2.5% of memory CD4, and about 0.4% of memory CD8 clonotypes. Only blood was sampled, and tissue TCR repertoires likely differ from those in blood. Larger estimated clonotype richness was generally found for naive subsets than for memory subsets. The genetic and exposure-history diversity represented was limited by the small number of donors. Pairwise subsampling led to the expectation that sequencing depth would affect the degree of clonotype sharing among donors. Rarefaction of sorted-subset datasets indicated incomplete sequencing despite the large sequencing depth. Compared with non-shared clonotypes, the clonotypes found in all four sorted-subset donors had higher generation probabilities.

About this clone: The clone's antigen remains unknown. No quality values exist for individual bases; no much larger clone is one base distant.

The donors were healthy, HIV-negative adults who had no recently reported acute infections or vaccinations. Every donor was a Caucasian adult living in Nashville, Tennessee, USA. Magnetic negative selection was used to enrich CD4+ T cells, after which naive cells were positively selected on CD45RA and the negative fraction became the memory subset. After blood collection by leukapheresis, PBMCs were isolated using Ficoll-Histopaque density gradient centrifugation and then cryopreserved in the vapor phase of liquid nitrogen. Analytical flow cytometry was used to check the purity and quantity of every magnetically sorted T cell population. Each sorted fraction had its genomic DNA isolated and then quantified by UV absorbance on a Nanodrop 2000c. The germline V gene specifies SGHDT as CDR1 and YYEEEE as CDR2. From the cysteine up to the phenylalanine, the CDR3 has a length of 15 residues. Only CDR3 DNA remains: 45 bases, in frame from the first base. Trimming removed 2 bases from V and 0 bases from J, leaving 9 bases between the germline ends.

Using the deep immunoSEQ assay, multiplex PCR amplified TCR CDR3 regions from genomic DNA. Extracted genomic DNA from each cell subset was distributed evenly across all wells of several immunoSEQ 96-well plates, and each plate was treated as a replicate. For sorted subsets, about 210 ng of genomic DNA, equivalent to 30,000 or so T cell genomes, went into each replicate PCR. The purified libraries were quantified using a Qubit 3.0 fluorometer, sized with a Bioanalyzer 2100, and then quantified again using the KAPA Library Quantification kit. A separate single-read 150-cycle Illumina NextSeq 550 flow cell was used to sequence each immunoSEQ 96-well plate. For the original study's pipeline: Because the immunoSEQ output included only junctional sequences and no quality scores, the filtering could not be the same as the filtering used for full-length reads. To assign V/J genes and CDR3, sequences were annotated against IMGT germline references using PyIR, a Python wrapper for IgBLAST v1.9. Any read was removed if the V/J assignment was weak (E-value above 1e-6), the CDR3 was missing, or the read contained stop codons, out-of-frame junctions, or ambiguous translated residues. A V3J clonotype was defined by an identical inferred V gene, J gene, and CDR3 amino acid sequence. Percentage overlap between repertoires was calculated by dividing the number of shared unique clonotypes by the size of the smaller repertoire. RTK rarefaction, the Chao1 estimator, and Recon v2.1 estimates of unobserved clonotypes were used to assess repertoire richness. Generation probabilities for all TCRbeta clonotypes obtained by the gDNA method from several donors were computed using OLGA. Imported from immuneACCESS, the table was reduced by TCRdb to in-frame sequences with V and J called. These copies leave out some clones; in studies compared against another copy, an unresolved V gene accounts for under half, and the cause of the remainder is not known. Clone size and V and J calls were adopted from that table, with D and trimming inferred from the DNA. For this sample the table gives 2 million to 3 million clones, of which 85% to 95% were detected only once. The ten most abundant clones make up over 0.12% of the sample.

Sequenced input: naive CD4+ T cells sorted from blood. The intended sense of this specimen's cell subset or site label: CD45RA+ positively selected. The sequence was collected from a man in his late teens or twenties in good health. Rearrangement joined TRBV5-6 to TRBJ1-3, with TRBD1 perhaps the D gene, on 6 matching bases. In nucleotide form, the sequence is TGTGCCAGCAGCTTTTACAGGGTCTCTGGAAACACCATATATTTT. It encodes CASSFYRVSGNTIYF.